The TCR beta chain described here comes from a study of cytomegalovirus exposure and HLA in healthy donors. Study details: Falling in the Caucasian-associated ancestry cluster were about four fifths of around 370 genotyped donors.

Germline loops: CDR1 LNHDA, CDR2 SQIVND (reference sequence). The ends lost 3 bases at V and 5 bases at J; junction bases unmatched: 4. The CDR3 sequence is 14 residues long. 60 Vbeta and 13 Jbeta primers were used in PCR. As originally analysed: Around 11 million shared chains were among 65 million to 85 million unique TCR beta chains counted in a later analysis. Clones were read by immunoSEQ multiplex PCR, and TCRdb kept only the in-frame ones, dropping some. That table supplies the V and J calls and clone size; D and trimming were determined from the DNA. The data contain 55,000 to 65,000 clones, roughly three quarters of them seen just once; the ten biggest clones take up just under 3%. As regards this clone: Antigen unknown.

The study's findings and limits: A later analysis associated 16,951 TCR beta sequences with HLA alleles at a 0.05 false discovery rate.

Sequencing was done on a sample of PBMCs. The receptor comes from a woman in her twenties or thirties in good health and CMV-seronegative. The chain is built from TRBV19 and TRBJ2-7; 10 bases align to TRBD1. The CDR3 loop reads CASSIGTGENEQYF. The CDR3 region has the DNA TGTGCCAGTAGTATCGGGACAGGGGAAAACGAGCAGTACTTC.